The 27 T cell receptor beta chains below come from one sample, sequenced in a study of OX40 agonist ivuxolimab in advanced cancers. Assay used: immunoSEQ multiplex PCR; TCRdb lists only in-frame clones, some missing. The sample has about 73,000 clones, 86% seen once. The sample here was CD4+ or CD8+ T cells sorted from blood, taken in a trial of the OX40 agonist ivuxolimab. The receptor source for this set is an adult with an advanced solid tumor such as melanoma, head and neck, liver or kidney cancer.

The chain uses TRBV9 and TRBJ2-1, with 10 bases identical to TRBD2. CDR3 length equals 20 residues. The V gene end was trimmed by 0 bases and the J gene end by 2 bases; junction bases not matched to a gene: 14. Germline CDR1 reads SGDLS; CDR2 reads YYNGEE. The chain's CDR3 is CASSVAEASGGPTTYNEQFF. DNA of the CDR3: TGTGCCAGCAGCGTAGCTGAGGCTAGCGGGGGCCCAACAACCTACAATGAGCAGTTCTTC.

The chain links TRBV15 to TRBJ2-3; D uncertain. The CDR3 length is 11 residues. Germline V gives CDR1 LNHNV, CDR2 YYDKDF (reference sequence). The V and J ends lost 4 bases and 5 bases respectively, with 4 bases between them. The CDR3 loop reads CATSIGDTQYF. The CDR3 nucleotides read TGTGCCACCAGCATCGGAGATACGCAGTATTTT.

The chain employs TRBV18 and TRBJ1-3, with D maybe TRBD1 (6 bases). Trimming shortened V by 2 bases and J by 3 bases, and 14 bases separated the two germline ends. CDR1 KGHSH and CDR2 LQKENI come from the germline V gene. The CDR3 is 16 amino acids. CDR3 DNA: TGTGCCAGCTCACCAAAATTTACAGGGAGTGGAAACACCATATATTTT. Encoded protein: CASSPKFTGSGNTIYF. The whole variable domain, remainder taken from reference TRBV18 and TRBJ1-3, is NAGVMQNPRHLVRRRGQEARLRCSPMKGHSHVYWYRQLPEEGLKFMVYLQKENIIDESGMPKERFSAEFPKEGPSILRIQQVVRGDSAAYFCASSPKFTGSGNTIYFGEGSWLTVV.

The CDR3 bases are TGTGCCAGCCGTAGAACCGGGACAACGTACGAGCAGTACTTC. It translates to CASRRTGTTYEQYF. The chain carries TRBV6-1 and TRBJ2-5, with a weak D call TRBD1 (6 bases). The end of the DNA is better explained by TRBJ2-7, so the J call may be wrong. Germline CDR1 MNHNS, CDR2 SASEGT. CDR3 length equals 14 residues.

V usage is TRBV7-8 and J usage is TRBJ2-2; D is tentatively TRBD1 or TRBD2 (5 bases each). Germline V gene lookup returns CDR1 SGHVS and CDR2 FQNEAQ. V gave up 5 bases and J gave up 4 bases, with 14 bases separating them. This CDR3 contains 15 residues. The CDR3 sequence is CASSLRDGVTGELFF. The CDR3 region has the DNA TGTGCCAGCAGCCTAAGGGACGGAGTCACCGGGGAGCTGTTTTTT.

V and J are TRBV15 and TRBJ1-4; D is uncertain. Germline-derived CDR1 and CDR2 are LNHNV and YYDKDF (reference sequence). V gave up 0 bases and J gave up 7 bases, with 21 bases separating them. The CDR3 extends over 18 amino acids. Here the CDR3 DNA reads TGTGCCACCAGCAGAGAAACCTCCAAGGGCGGTCCGCCTGAAAAACTGTTTTTT. It is translated as CATSRETSKGGPPEKLFF.

This chain joins TRBV6-1 and TRBJ2-7; D perhaps matches TRBD1 (6 bases). This CDR3 has 14 residues. CDR1 is MNHNS and CDR2 is SASEGT in the germline V gene. Trimming left V 4 bases short and J 1 base short, with 11 bases between. CDR3 bases: TGTGCCAGCAGTGTGGTCCAGGGGTCCTACGAGCAGTACTTC. Translated, it gives CASSVVQGSYEQYF.

The chain recombines TRBV6-1 with TRBJ2-1; D unclear. The CDR3 contains 13 residues. Germline V gene sequence: CDR1 MNHNS, CDR2 SASEGT. With 5 bases removed from V and 6 bases from J, the gap between germline ends came to 11 bases. The CDR3 sequence: CASSHNTANEQFF. CDR3 bases: TGTGCCAGCAGTCACAATACCGCCAATGAGCAGTTCTTC.

The rearrangement uses TRBV4-3 and TRBJ2-1; D assignment may be TRBD1 or TRBD2 (6 bases each). From germline, CDR1 is LGHNA and CDR2 YSLEER. The ends were cut back, 0 bases at V and 1 base at J, with 7 bases in the middle. This CDR3 comprises 15 residues. CDR3 sequence reads: CASSQEGGSYNEQFF. CDR3 bases: TGCGCCAGCAGCCAAGAAGGGGGGTCCTACAATGAGCAGTTCTTC.

The chain links TRBV9 to TRBJ1-3; possible D gene TRBD1, 6 bases. CDR3 length equals 15 residues. Deletions cut 3 bases from V and 4 bases from J, with 14 bases between. Germline values: CDR1 SGDLS, CDR2 YYNGEE. Written as DNA, the CDR3 is TGTGCCAGCAGCGCCCACCGGGGGGGCGGAAACACCATATATTTT. It codes for CASSAHRGGGNTIYF.

The rearrangement joins TRBV27 to TRBJ1-1; 8 bases line up with TRBD1. This CDR3 spans 15 amino acids. V gave up 5 bases and J gave up 2 bases; unmatched junction bases: 7. Germline CDR1 reads MNHEY; CDR2 reads SMNVEV (reference sequence). Here the CDR3 DNA reads TGTGCCAGCAGTCCGAGGACAGGGTTTAACACTGAAGCTTTCTTT. It specifies CASSPRTGFNTEAFF.

The J gene is TRBJ2-2, the V gene TRBV15; TRBD1 might be the D (6 bases). Trimming shortened V by 5 bases and J by 1 base, and 14 bases separated the two germline ends. There are 16 residues in the CDR3. Germline loops: CDR1 LNHNV, CDR2 YYDKDF (reference sequence). Here the CDR3 DNA reads TGTGCCACCAGCCACATTCCGGGACAGAACACCGGGGAGCTGTTTTTT. It codes for CATSHIPGQNTGELFF.

The chain uses TRBV28 and TRBJ1-1; D call uncertain. This CDR3 has 14 amino acids. CDR1 is MDHEN, CDR2 SYDVKM, per germline. Trimming cost V 3 bases and J 1 base, with 9 bases left between them. The CDR3: CASSFPAPNTEAFF. CDR3 coding DNA: TGTGCCAGCAGTTTTCCCGCTCCGAACACTGAAGCTTTCTTT.

The rearrangement uses TRBV5-1 and TRBJ2-3; 12 bases map to TRBD2. The germline V gene has CDR1 SGHRS and CDR2 YFSETQ. V lost 4 bases, J lost 6 bases, and 15 bases stayed unmatched. The CDR3 consists of 18 residues. In DNA, the CDR3 is TGCGCCAGCAGCCATACTAGCGGGGGGCCTCCCCATCCGGATACGCAGTATTTT. It encodes CASSHTSGGPPHPDTQYF.

The rearrangement joins TRBV10-2 to TRBJ2-7; 15 bases line up with TRBD2. CDR1 WSHSY and CDR2 SAAADI come from the germline V gene. The CDR3 totals 14 residues. Unmatched junction bases numbered 3, after V lost 6 bases and J lost 6 bases. Here the CDR3 DNA reads TGCGCCAGCAGAGGACTAGCGGGAGGGGGCGAGCAGTACTTC. Translating it yields CASRGLAGGGEQYF.

The J gene is TRBJ1-2, the V gene TRBV10-3; TRBD1 is a possible D gene (5 bases). V lost 9 bases, J lost 2 bases, and 13 bases lay in between. This CDR3 region has 13 residues. Germline-derived CDR1 and CDR2 are ENHRY and SYGVKD. The CDR3 sequence is CAMGRGQNYGYTF. DNA of the CDR3: TGTGCCATGGGGCGGGGTCAGAACTATGGCTACACCTTC.

The rearrangement uses TRBV4-3 and TRBJ2-2; a weak D match, TRBD2 (6 bases). The CDR3 covers 17 residues. Germline CDR1 and CDR2: LGHNA and YSLEER. Trimming left V 0 bases short and J 1 base short, with 12 bases between. This CDR3 is CASSQDRDSLNTGELFF. CDR3 nucleotide sequence: TGCGCCAGCAGCCAAGATAGGGACTCCCTGAACACCGGGGAGCTGTTTTTT.

This chain connects TRBV5-4 to TRBJ2-5; perhaps TRBD2 as D (6 bases). V lost 3 bases, J lost 4 bases, and 13 bases lay in between. This CDR3 is 14 amino acids long. Germline V gene lookup returns CDR1 SGHNT and CDR2 YYREEE (reference sequence). In nucleotides, the CDR3 is TGTGCCAGCAGCTCCCCGCAGGGAGGAGAGACCCAGTACTTC. Translated: CASSSPQGGETQYF.

The chain carries TRBV11-2 and TRBJ2-7; 9 bases match TRBD1. Per germline, CDR1 SGHAT and CDR2 FQNNGV. Unmatched junction bases numbered 8, after V lost 4 bases and J lost 1 base. This CDR3 contains 16 residues. The CDR3 region has the DNA TGTGCCAGCAGCTACCAAGCGACAGGGGGGTCCTACGAGCAGTACTTC. Protein sequence: CASSYQATGGSYEQYF.

The V gene is TRBV30, the J gene TRBJ1-1, with a weak D call TRBD1 (5 bases). The CDR3 runs 14 residues. The germline CDR1 and CDR2 sequences are GTSNPN and SVGIG (reference sequence). The germline V and J ends were trimmed by 4 bases and 4 bases, with 16 bases remaining between them. The CDR3 protein is CAWTRDFAGTEAFF. In nucleotides, the CDR3 is TGTGCCTGGACCCGGGACTTCGCGGGCACTGAAGCTTTCTTT.

The rearrangement joins TRBV18 to TRBJ1-4; 8 nucleotides match TRBD1. This CDR3 has 15 residues. V lost 5 bases to trimming and J lost 4 bases; unmatched junction nucleotides: 6. CDR1 is KGHSH and CDR2 is LQKENI in the germline V gene. The CDR3 nucleotides are TGTGCCAGCTCAAGGACAGGGCCTTTTAATGAAAAACTGTTTTTT. This encodes CASSRTGPFNEKLFF. The whole variable domain, filled in from reference TRBV18 and TRBJ1-4, reads NAGVMQNPRHLVRRRGQEARLRCSPMKGHSHVYWYRQLPEEGLKFMVYLQKENIIDESGMPKERFSAEFPKEGPSILRIQQVVRGDSAAYFCASSRTGPFNEKLFFGSGTQLSVL.

There are a few counts of this clone. The CDR3 is CASRLAPALHF. The DNA for the CDR3 is TGTGCCAGCAGGCTCGCCCCGGCCCTCCACTTT. V is TRBV2 and J is TRBJ1-6; D ambiguous. The germline V and J ends were trimmed by 6 bases and 14 bases, with 11 bases remaining between them. The CDR3 has 11 amino acids. Looked up from germline, CDR1 is SNHLY and CDR2 is FYNNEI.

This clone appeared a single time. The chain links TRBV28 to TRBJ2-7; TRBD2 aligns across 7 bases. Looked up from germline, CDR1 is MDHEN and CDR2 is SYDVKM. The CDR3 contains 15 residues. V lost 3 bases, J lost 0 bases, and 5 bases stayed unmatched. CDR3 sequence (DNA): TGTGCCAGCAGTTTTGCGGGGGTTGGCTCCTACGAGCAGTACTTC. Translated: CASSFAGVGSYEQYF.

The chain carries TRBV7-3 and TRBJ1-1; TRBD1 matches at 7 bases. With 3 bases clipped from V and 2 bases from J, the junction kept 6 bases outside the gene matches. The CDR3 length is 15 residues. The germline V gene encodes CDR1 SGHTA and CDR2 FQGTGA. The CDR3 sequence: CASSLGGGINTEAFF. CDR3 bases: TGTGCCAGCAGCTTGGGAGGGGGCATAAACACTGAAGCTTTCTTT.

The V and J genes are TRBV7-2 and TRBJ2-3; D gene ambiguous. The germline V gene encodes CDR1 SGHTA and CDR2 FQGNSA. This CDR3 contains 14 residues. V was shortened by 2 bases and J by 5 bases, with 11 bases between the two germline ends. This CDR3 reads CASSLNRAVDTQYF. CDR3 in DNA: TGTGCCAGCAGCTTAAACCGGGCTGTAGATACGCAGTATTTT.

The chain links TRBV7-8 to TRBJ2-7, with D perhaps matching TRBD2 (6 bases). Trimming stripped 2 bases from V and 2 bases from J, with 19 bases between. The CDR3 is made up of 17 amino acids. Germline V gene sequence: CDR1 SGHVS, CDR2 FQNEAQ. The CDR3 region has the DNA TGTGCCAGCAGCTTATCTGGCGGGGCCCCTATCCCCTACGAGCAGTACTTC. Encoded protein: CASSLSGGAPIPYEQYF.

The J gene is TRBJ2-7, the V gene TRBV6-6, with TRBD1 identical over 9 bases. V lost 0 bases and J lost 4; bases outside the gene matches: 4. CDR1 and CDR2 from the germline V gene are MNHNY and SVGAGI (reference sequence). CDR3 length: 15 residues. The CDR3 here is CASSYSGTGLYEQYF. For the CDR3, the DNA is TGTGCCAGCAGTTACTCCGGGACAGGGCTATACGAGCAGTACTTC.